A single sample gave rise to the 24 T cell receptor beta chains below, sequenced in a study of blood T cell repertoires in COVID-19. Clones were sequenced by immunoSEQ multiplex PCR, and TCRdb holds only the in-frame ones, with some missing. The data hold over 150,000 clones, with approximately 88% observed a single time. The specimen sequenced was PBMCs or T cells enriched from blood (not recorded which). The origin of the receptors is a woman aged 25 to 39 who had recovered from COVID-19.

V and J are TRBV21-1 and TRBJ2-7; no check of the table's D call, TRBD1, against the DNA was made. TRBV21-1 is classified as a pseudogene. The CDR3 covers 18 residues. The CDR3 is CASSKGEPRDRALNEQYV. Written as DNA, the CDR3 is TGTGCCAGCAGCAAAGGGGAACCCCGGGACAGGGCCTTGAACGAGCAGTACGTC.

The chain links TRBV3-1 (or the pseudogene TRBV3-2) to TRBJ2-3, with 9 bases matching TRBD1. The CDR3 is made up of 15 amino acids. V lost 1 base, J lost 5 bases, and 4 bases stayed unmatched. CDR1 is LGHDT, CDR2 YNNKEL, per germline (reference sequence). The DNA for the CDR3 is TGTGCCAGCAGCCAAGGGACAGGGGCGGGAGATACGCAGTATTTT. Its protein product is CASSQGTGAGDTQYF.

The chain uses TRBV19 and TRBJ2-5, with 9 bases fitting TRBD1. CDR3 length equals 14 residues. Losses at the gene ends were 5 bases for V and 3 bases for J; bases not matched to a gene: 4. From germline, CDR1 is LNHDA and CDR2 SQIVND (reference sequence). The CDR3 loop reads CASSYRGREETQYF. CDR3 nucleotide sequence: TGTGCCAGTAGTTACAGGGGGCGGGAAGAGACCCAGTACTTC.

This clone was found a few times. The gene calls are TRBV27 and TRBJ2-7; D perhaps matches TRBD1 (6 bases). This CDR3 spans 14 amino acids. Trimming cost V 5 bases and J 4 bases, with 15 bases left between them. The germline V gene has CDR1 MNHEY and CDR2 SMNVEV (reference sequence). CDR3 in DNA: TGTGCCAGCAGTCTCGACTACGGACAGTACGAGCAGTACTTC. Its protein is CASSLDYGQYEQYF.

The chain couples TRBV9 to TRBJ1-6; D is possibly TRBD1 (6 bases). The V gene lost 0 bases and the J gene lost 6 bases, with 10 bases spanning the gap. The CDR3 extends over 15 amino acids. Per germline, CDR1 SGDLS and CDR2 YYNGEE. The CDR3 DNA reads as TGTGCCAGCAGCGTAGGAGGGACAAGTAATTCACCCCTCCACTTT. Amino acids: CASSVGGTSNSPLHF.

This sequence joins TRBV10-3 and TRBJ2-1; the D gene is possibly TRBD2 (6 bases). The V and J ends lost 8 bases and 7 bases respectively, with 18 bases between them. CDR1 and CDR2 (germline): ENHRY, SYGVKD. CDR3 length equals 14 residues. The CDR3 loop is CAIPAGLSSNEQFF. The CDR3 nucleotides are TGTGCCATCCCCGCGGGACTGAGTAGTAATGAGCAGTTCTTC.

The chain carries TRBV16 and TRBJ1-1, with D possibly TRBD1 on 5 matching bases. Germline V gene data show CDR1 as KGHSY and CDR2 as FQNENV. Between the trimmed V and J ends, which lost 0 bases and 1 base, there was a span of 12 bases. This CDR3 contains 16 residues. Written as DNA, the CDR3 is TGTGCCAGCAGCCAATCCAGTCGGGGGGGGAACACTGAAGCTTTCTTT. This encodes CASSQSSRGGNTEAFF. Filled out from reference TRBV16 and TRBJ1-1, the complete variable domain reads GEEVAQTPKHLVRGEGQKAKLYCAPIKGHSYVFWYQQVLKNEFKFLISFQNENVFDETGMPKERFSAKCLPNSPCSLEIQATKLEDSAVYFCASSQSSRGGNTEAFFGQGTRLTVV.

The chain combines TRBV30 with TRBJ1-4; 8 nucleotides match TRBD1. The CDR3 runs 14 residues. Germline V gene lookup returns CDR1 GTSNPN and CDR2 SVGIG (reference sequence). Trimming at V came to 2 bases and at J to 5 bases, leaving 4 bases not matched to a gene. The CDR3 DNA follows: TGTGCCTGGAGTCAGGGACAGGCCAATGAAAAACTGTTTTTT. It encodes CAWSQGQANEKLFF.

The chain joins TRBV5-4 to TRBJ1-2, with a tentative D call TRBD1 (6 bases). CDR1 and CDR2 from the germline V gene are SGHNT and YYREEE (reference sequence). Trimming stripped 0 bases from V and 4 bases from J, with 16 bases between. The CDR3 consists of 16 residues. The CDR3 sequence is CASSLAAAGALYGYTF. DNA for the CDR3: TGTGCCAGCAGCTTGGCCGCTGCGGGGGCACTCTATGGCTACACCTTC.

V is TRBV6-5 and J is TRBJ1-5, with 9 bases identical to TRBD1. Germline CDR1 MNHEY, CDR2 SVGAGI. CDR3 length: 15 residues. The V and J ends lost 2 bases and 1 base, in that order; junction bases with no gene match: 0. DNA of the CDR3: TGTGCCAGCAGTTACGGGACAGGGAGCAATCAGCCCCAGCATTTT. It yields the protein CASSYGTGSNQPQHF.

The V gene is TRBV4-1, the J gene TRBJ2-1; 9 nucleotides agree with TRBD2. V was pared by 0 bases and J by 10 bases, with 7 bases of the junction left unmatched. This CDR3 comprises 15 residues. CDR1 and CDR2 from the germline V gene are MGHRA and YSYEKL. The CDR3 DNA follows: TGCGCCAGCAGCCAAGATTTAATAGCGGGAGACGAGCAGTTCTTC. Translated: CASSQDLIAGDEQFF.

In its sample, this clone was seen once. The V and J genes are TRBV5-6 and TRBJ2-1; 7 positions match TRBD1. This CDR3 region has 16 residues. From germline, CDR1 is SGHDT and CDR2 YYEEEE. With 4 bases clipped from V and 4 bases from J, the junction kept 11 bases outside the gene matches. The CDR3 reads CASSQTTGARYNEQFF. CDR3 sequence (DNA): TGTGCCAGCAGCCAAACTACAGGGGCGAGGTACAATGAGCAGTTCTTC.

The sample holds a few counts of this clone. The chain is built from TRBV27 and TRBJ1-5; possible D gene TRBD1, 5 bases. V was clipped by 5 bases and J by 2 bases, with 13 bases between them. Germline CDR1 reads MNHEY; CDR2 reads SMNVEV (reference sequence). This CDR3 region has 15 residues. CDR3 amino acids: CASSIQEGRNQPQHF. The CDR3, as DNA: TGTGCCAGCAGTATCCAGGAGGGACGCAATCAGCCCCAGCATTTT.

This rearrangement joins TRBV6-5 to TRBJ1-1, with unresolved D. Between the trimmed V and J ends, which lost 6 bases and 1 base, there was a span of 9 bases. The germline V gene has CDR1 MNHEY and CDR2 SVGAGI. This CDR3 region has 13 residues. The CDR3 reads CASSVIQNTEAFF. As DNA, the CDR3 is TGTGCCAGCAGCGTAATACAGAACACTGAAGCTTTCTTT.

The chain employs TRBV15 and TRBJ2-5, with D possibly TRBD1 on 5 matching bases. The V gene's germline CDR1 is LNHNV and CDR2 YYDKDF (reference sequence). Trimming stripped 11 bases from V and 6 bases from J, with 16 bases between. This CDR3 is 12 amino acids long. The CDR3 sequence: CAPILRGKTQYF. The CDR3 DNA is TGTGCCCCGATTCTTAGGGGAAAGACCCAGTACTTC.

This chain uses TRBV5-1 with TRBJ2-3; D might be TRBD2 (5 bases). Trimming cost V 4 bases and J 1 base, with 16 bases left between them. The CDR3 contains 16 residues. The germline V gene has CDR1 SGHRS and CDR2 YFSETQ. CDR3 DNA: TGCGCCAGCAGCCACGGACCCTCCGGGGGCACAGATACGCAGTATTTT. Protein product: CASSHGPSGGTDTQYF.

The CDR3 bases are TGTGCCAGCAGCTTGGCGGGAGACTCTGGAAACACCATATATTTT. It specifies CASSLAGDSGNTIYF. The chain combines TRBV5-4 with TRBJ1-3; D is unresolved. The germline V gene encodes CDR1 SGHNT and CDR2 YYREEE (reference sequence). This CDR3 contains 15 residues. The V and J ends lost 0 bases and 0 bases respectively, with 7 bases between them.

The chain recombines TRBV10-2 with TRBJ2-5; maybe TRBD1 (6 bases). The V end lost 5 bases, the J end lost 4 bases, and 17 bases lay between the germline ends. The CDR3 contains 15 residues. From germline, CDR1 is WSHSY and CDR2 SAAADI. This CDR3 reads CASSLPQGLGETQYF. CDR3 in DNA: TGCGCCAGCAGTCTACCACAGGGTTTGGGAGAGACCCAGTACTTC.

The CDR3 DNA reads as TGTGCCAGCAGCACCCCAGTAAGCAATCAGCCCCAGCATTTT. This translates into CASSTPVSNQPQHF. The V call is TRBV28, the J call TRBJ1-5; D remains ambiguous. Trimming took off 6 bases at V and 1 base at J, with 10 bases between the two ends. The CDR3 is 14 residues long. Per the germline V gene, CDR1 is MDHEN and CDR2 is SYDVKM.

This clone has just a few counts. The chain carries TRBV5-1 and TRBJ2-7; 7 bases line up with TRBD2. The CDR3 is 15 residues long. J was trimmed by 0 bases and V by 0 bases; bases with no gene match: 3. The V gene's germline CDR1 is SGHRS and CDR2 YFSETQ. The CDR3 is CASSLAGGSSYEQYF. As DNA, the CDR3 is TGCGCCAGCAGCTTGGCGGGCGGGAGCTCCTACGAGCAGTACTTC.

This chain links TRBV5-4 with TRBJ2-1, with 14 positions matching TRBD2. Germline V lookup: CDR1 SGHNT, CDR2 YYREEE (reference sequence). This CDR3 is 20 amino acids long. The ends lost 1 base at V and 15 bases at J; junction bases unmatched: 24. CDR3 protein: CASSLFPGATGLAGGNPRFF. In DNA form, the CDR3 reads TGTGCCAGCAGCTTGTTTCCGGGGGCGACAGGACTAGCGGGGGGAAATCCCCGGTTCTTC. The variable domain in full, completed from reference TRBV5-4 and TRBJ2-1, reads ETGVTQSPTHLIKTRGQQVTLRCSSQSGHNTVSWYQQALGQGPQFIFQYYREEENGRGNFPPRFSGLQFPNYSSELNVNALELDDSALYLCASSLFPGATGLAGGNPRFFGPGTRLTVL.

This clone was counted a single time. CDR3 bases: TGTGCCAGTAATCGCCGAGAGGGGGATCGGGGCTACACCTTC. It encodes CASNRREGDRGYTF. The chain is built from TRBV19 and TRBJ1-2; TRBD1 is a possible D gene (6 bases). The germline V and J ends were trimmed by 7 bases and 8 bases, with 20 bases remaining between them. The germline gives CDR1 LNHDA, CDR2 SQIVND (reference sequence). The CDR3 totals 14 residues.

This clone was seen a handful of times. The chain employs TRBV10-3 and TRBJ1-1; D remains ambiguous. Germline CDR1 and CDR2: ENHRY and SYGVKD. Trimming took 2 bases from V and 0 from J, leaving 10 bases between them. The CDR3 runs to 15 residues. The CDR3 is CAISELRAMNTEAFF. The DNA of the CDR3 is TGTGCCATCAGTGAGCTGAGAGCCATGAACACTGAAGCTTTCTTT.

The CDR3 protein is CASSDRPGQGYEQYV. The CDR3 coding sequence is TGTGCCAGCAGTGACCGTCCTGGACAGGGCTACGAGCAGTACGTC. This rearrangement joins TRBV6-1 to TRBJ2-7; 8 bases align to TRBD1. Unmatched junction bases numbered 7, after V lost 3 bases and J lost 3 bases. From germline, CDR1 is MNHNS and CDR2 SASEGT. This CDR3 spans 15 amino acids.